This T cell receptor (beta chain) was recovered during a study of blood T cell repertoires in COVID-19 (dated by TCRdb to about 2020). About the study as a whole: The collaborator samples originated in the United States, Italy and Spain and spanned the acute and convalescent phases of COVID-19. The material from the prospective study consisted of cDNA or gDNA derived from T cells, B-cell-depleted T cells, or PBMCs. The dataset comprised deeply sampled blood TCRbeta repertoires from subjects exposed to, actively infected with, or recovered from COVID-19. The repertoires were made available in a free public database intended to serve as a resource for research on the immune response to SARS-CoV-2. Samples came from the ongoing ImmuneRACE study (first 160 participants) plus 1,254 subjects from 6 global collaborators. The sample metadata nearly always contained a de-identified subject ID, COVID-19 status, age in years and sex. Where available, HLA class I and class II types were taken from metadata supplied by the sample provider and were not determined by assay-based typing.

Points the paper makes about the study in general: How much clinical and demographic metadata was included differed by source and by participant, and the metadata was provided uncurated.

Enrolling through a virtual design, the prospective study's participants ranged in age from roughly 18 to 89 years and lived across about two dozen United States geographic areas. Cohort assignment in the prospective study relied on participant-reported clinical history from a screening survey and a study questionnaire. Recovered participants in ImmuneRACE Cohort 3 were defined by two consecutive negative NP/OP PCR tests, clearance by a healthcare professional, or resolution of symptoms. Each participant in the prospective study had whole blood, serum and a nasopharyngeal or oropharyngeal swab collected by mobile phlebotomists. Participants in the prospective study had the option to provide additional blood draws and questionnaires over a 2-month period. Before DNA extraction, prospective study blood samples were shipped either frozen or at room temperature. TCRbeta CDR3 regions were amplified from genomic DNA using the immunoSEQ Assay, a bias-controlled multiplex PCR. As for the original processing: Nucleated cell counts per sample were estimated from amplification of reference gene primers within the assay. Sequence reads were collapsed and filtered to measure the absolute abundance of every unique TCRbeta CDR3 rearrangement. For each sample, productive Simpson clonality was calculated as the square root of Simpson's diversity index over productive rearrangements. TCRdb's version of the immuneACCESS table is confined to in-frame rearrangements and falls short of the full clone set. An unresolved V gene accounts for under half of the shortfall where checked; the remainder is of unknown origin. D and trimming were read from the DNA, whereas the V and J calls and clone size are those reported in that table. This sample lists around 290,000 clones; around nine tenths were detected once. The ten largest account for 1.1% of the sample.

About this clone itself: The specificity of this receptor is unknown. Base quality data are lacking; no much larger clone is found one base away.

Spanning cysteine to phenylalanine, the CDR3 consists of 15 amino acids. The only DNA kept is the CDR3, 45 bases in frame from the first base. V is cut back by 0 bases and J by 6 bases, with 0 bases in the junction unmatched. From the germline V gene, CDR1 is SGHNT and CDR2 is YENEEA. This chain joins TRBV11-3 to TRBJ2-2; 11 junctional bases match TRBD2. The sample taken for sequencing was PBMCs or T cells enriched from blood (not recorded which). The clonotype comes from a woman under 40 who had recovered from COVID-19. The DNA reads as follows: TGTGCCAGCAGCTTAGAACTAGCGGGAGCCGGGGAGCTGTTTTTT. This sequence encodes CASSLELAGAGELFF.